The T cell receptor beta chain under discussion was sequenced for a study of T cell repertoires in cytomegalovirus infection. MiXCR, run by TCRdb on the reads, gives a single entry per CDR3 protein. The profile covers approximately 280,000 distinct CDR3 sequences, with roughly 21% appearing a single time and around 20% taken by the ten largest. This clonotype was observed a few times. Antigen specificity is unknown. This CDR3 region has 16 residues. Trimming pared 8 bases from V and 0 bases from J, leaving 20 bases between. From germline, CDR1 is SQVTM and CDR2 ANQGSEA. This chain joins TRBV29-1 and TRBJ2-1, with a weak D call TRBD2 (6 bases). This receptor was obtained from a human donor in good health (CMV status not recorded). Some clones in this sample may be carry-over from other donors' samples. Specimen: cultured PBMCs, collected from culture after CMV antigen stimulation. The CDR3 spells CSTVGGTGYSYNEQFF. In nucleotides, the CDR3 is TGCAGCACGGTGGGCGGGACGGGGTACTCCTACAATGAGCAGTTCTTC.